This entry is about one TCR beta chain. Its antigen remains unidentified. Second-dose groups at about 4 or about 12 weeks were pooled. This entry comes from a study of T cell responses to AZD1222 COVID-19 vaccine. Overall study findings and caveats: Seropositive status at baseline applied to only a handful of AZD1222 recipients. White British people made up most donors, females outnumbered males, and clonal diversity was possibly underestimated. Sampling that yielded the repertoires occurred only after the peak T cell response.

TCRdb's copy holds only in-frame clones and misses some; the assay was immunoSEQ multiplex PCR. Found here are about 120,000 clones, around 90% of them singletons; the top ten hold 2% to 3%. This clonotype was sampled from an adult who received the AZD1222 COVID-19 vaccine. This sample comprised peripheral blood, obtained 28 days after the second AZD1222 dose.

The CDR3 nucleotides read TGTGCCAGCACCAGGGGGAGCAATCAGCCCCAGCATTTT. Protein sequence: CASTRGSNQPQHF. The chain recombines TRBV2 with TRBJ1-5; 7 positions match TRBD1. CDR3 size: 13 residues. CDR1 and CDR2 (germline): SNHLY, FYNNEI. V was clipped by 7 bases and J by 1 base; unmatched bases: 1.